The clone carrying this T cell receptor beta chain was counted at least ten times. Its antigen is not known. V was pared by 7 bases and J by 0 bases, with 14 bases between. This CDR3 is built from 15 residues. CDR1 is SGHRS, CDR2 YFSETQ, per germline. The sample is drawn from a study of early T cells in non-severe SARS-CoV-2 infection. Study summary: Unpaired chains resulted from sequencing bulk RNA of unsorted whole blood. General study results and limits: The VDJdb matching leaned toward anti-spike CD8 responses and overlooked private and CD4 specificities.

Individual cDNA molecules received unique molecular identifiers. TCRdb reanalysed the 5' RACE reads using MiXCR and keeps one entry per CDR3 protein. The table records 25,000 to 30,000 distinct CDR3 sequences, 4.4% of them present only once. The sample comprised whole blood. This sequence joins TRBV5-1 and TRBJ2-1; D is possibly TRBD1 (6 bases). This sequence originates from an adult who was a healthcare worker with PCR-confirmed SARS-CoV-2 infection or an uninfected control (not recorded which). This CDR3 is CASGMDSSSYNEQFF. CDR3 nucleotides: TGCGCCAGCGGTATGGACAGTAGCTCCTACAATGAGCAGTTCTTC.